This T cell receptor beta chain emerged from a study of somatic mutations in cytotoxic T cells in rheumatoid arthritis. Study information: Blood samples of around 30 ml were drawn from patients (in EDTA) right after diagnosis and before any treatment. Flow-sorting brought some V beta antibody-stained T-cell populations to nearly 100% purity, V beta1+ cells sequenced for TCRB among them.

Germline lookup yields CDR1 SGHTS and CDR2 YDEGEE. Trimming pared 4 bases from V and 8 bases from J, leaving 25 bases between. The CDR3 has 17 residues. Details on this clone: Its antigen is unidentified.

Notes on the study in general: Rheumatoid arthritis patients, but not healthy controls, exhibited increasing CD8+ clonality with age.

TCRdb's table, derived via immunoSEQ multiplex PCR, lists solely in-frame clones and lacks some. The repertoire has fewer than 11,000 clones, around 85% of them found once; the top ten carry about 7.6%. This clonotype was sampled from an adult with rheumatoid arthritis. Sequenced sample: CD8+ T cells sorted from blood. This sequence joins TRBV5-8 and TRBJ2-1, with D possibly being TRBD2 (5 bases). The CDR3 DNA reads TGTGCCAGCAGCCTTACCACGGAGGCATTACCTGGTGATGAGCAGTTCTTC. This sequence encodes CASSLTTEALPGDEQFF.